This TCR beta chain was captured by sequencing in a study of CD8 T cells in Susac syndrome. When the RNA was reverse transcribed, random hexamers were used with an input of roughly 0.45 to 1 ug. MiXCR, run by TCRdb on the immunoSEQ multiplex PCR reads, gives a single entry per CDR3 protein. In the table there are about 180,000 distinct CDR3 sequences, about 93% of which are singletons. Germline assignment: CDR1 MDHEN and CDR2 SYDVKM. V was shortened by 11 bases and J by 8 bases, with 16 bases between the two germline ends. The CDR3 is 12 residues long. The sample taken for sequencing was CD4+ T cells from PBMCs. The source is a human donor with Susac syndrome. J is TRBJ1-3 and V is TRBV28; D may be TRBD1 (5 bases). For the CDR3, the DNA is TGTGCCGTAGAGGAGGGGAGAGACACCATATATTTT. Translated, it gives CAVEEGRDTIYF.